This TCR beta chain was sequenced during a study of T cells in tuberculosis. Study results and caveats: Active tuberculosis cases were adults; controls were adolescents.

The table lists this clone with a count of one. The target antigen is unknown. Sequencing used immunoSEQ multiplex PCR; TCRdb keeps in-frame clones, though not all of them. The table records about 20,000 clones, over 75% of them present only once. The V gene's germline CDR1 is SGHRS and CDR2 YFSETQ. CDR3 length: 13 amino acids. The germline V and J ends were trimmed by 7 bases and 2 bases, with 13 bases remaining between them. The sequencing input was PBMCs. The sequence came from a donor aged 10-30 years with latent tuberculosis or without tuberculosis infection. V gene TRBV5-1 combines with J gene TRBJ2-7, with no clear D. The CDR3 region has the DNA TGCGCCAGCTCCCAGGCGATTACCTACGAGCAGTACTTC. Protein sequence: CASSQAITYEQYF.